Listed here are 4 T cell receptor beta chains from one sample, sequenced in a study of T cells in Graves' hyperthyroidism and ophthalmopathy. RNA transcripts served as the template for amplifying TCR beta CDR3 regions. Initially, a first-round RT-PCR of the TCR CDR3 employed the HTBI primer set. TCRdb redid the calling of the multiplex PCR reads with MiXCR, one entry per CDR3 protein. This table has 500,000 to 600,000 distinct CDR3 sequences, about 45% appearing once. Sequenced: peripheral blood or thyroid tissue (not recorded which). The receptors were gathered from a woman in her late teens or twenties with Graves' hyperthyroidism.

This rearrangement joins TRBV12-3 or TRBV12-4 to TRBJ1-1; maybe TRBD1 (6 bases). V gave up 4 bases and J gave up 2 bases, with 8 bases separating them. This CDR3 spans 13 amino acids. The CDR3 DNA is TGTGCCAGCAGTTCGGGGACAAACACTGAAGCTTTCTTT. It is translated as CASSSGTNTEAFF.

This chain links TRBV7-3 with TRBJ1-1; 8 bases match TRBD1. The V gene's germline CDR1 is SGHTA and CDR2 FQGTGA. V shed 4 bases and J 6 bases; nucleotides not matched to a gene: 4. The CDR3 sequence is 13 residues long. CDR3 sequence (DNA): TGTGCCAGCAGCTCTATGGACAGGGCTGAAGCTTTCTTT. It is translated as CASSSMDRAEAFF.

This clonotype has at least ten counts. This chain links TRBV7-2 with TRBJ2-2, with 7 positions matching TRBD2. Germline CDR1 SGHTA, CDR2 FQGNSA. The CDR3 has 15 amino acids. V lost 3 bases, J lost 3 bases, and 4 bases stayed unmatched. The CDR3 sequence is CASSFSGGYTGELFF. CDR3 coding DNA: TGTGCCAGCAGCTTTTCGGGAGGCTACACCGGGGAGCTGTTTTTT.

This CDR3 is CASSDVGAEAFF. CDR3 nucleotide sequence: TGCGCCAGCAGTGACGTCGGGGCTGAAGCTTTCTTT. The chain has TRBV10-2 and TRBJ1-1; D gene ambiguous. CDR1 is WSHSY, CDR2 SAAADI, per germline. Deletions cut 3 bases from V and 6 bases from J, with 8 bases between. The CDR3 spans 12 residues.